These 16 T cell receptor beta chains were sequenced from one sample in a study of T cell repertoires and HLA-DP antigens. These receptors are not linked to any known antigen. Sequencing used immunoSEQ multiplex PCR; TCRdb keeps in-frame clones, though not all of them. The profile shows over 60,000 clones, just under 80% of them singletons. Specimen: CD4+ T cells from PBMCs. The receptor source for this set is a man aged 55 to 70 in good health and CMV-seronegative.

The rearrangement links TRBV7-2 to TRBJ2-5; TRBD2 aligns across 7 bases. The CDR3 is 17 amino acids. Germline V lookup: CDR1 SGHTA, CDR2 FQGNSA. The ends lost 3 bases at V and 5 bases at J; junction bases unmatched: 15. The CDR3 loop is CASSFREERWGGETQYF. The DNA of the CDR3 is TGTGCCAGCAGCTTCAGGGAGGAGAGGTGGGGGGGTGAGACCCAGTACTTC.

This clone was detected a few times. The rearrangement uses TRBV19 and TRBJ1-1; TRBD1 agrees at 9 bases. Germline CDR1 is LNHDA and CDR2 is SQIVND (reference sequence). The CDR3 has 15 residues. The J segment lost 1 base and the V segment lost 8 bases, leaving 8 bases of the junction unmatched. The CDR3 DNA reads TGTGCCAGTTCGAGGACAGGGGCTTCGAACACTGAAGCTTTCTTT. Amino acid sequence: CASSRTGASNTEAFF.

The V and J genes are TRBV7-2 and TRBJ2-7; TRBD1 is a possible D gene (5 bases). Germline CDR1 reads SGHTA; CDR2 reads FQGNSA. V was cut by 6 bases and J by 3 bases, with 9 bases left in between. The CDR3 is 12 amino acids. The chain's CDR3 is CASRPTDYEQYV. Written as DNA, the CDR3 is TGTGCCAGCAGGCCGACAGACTACGAGCAGTACGTC.

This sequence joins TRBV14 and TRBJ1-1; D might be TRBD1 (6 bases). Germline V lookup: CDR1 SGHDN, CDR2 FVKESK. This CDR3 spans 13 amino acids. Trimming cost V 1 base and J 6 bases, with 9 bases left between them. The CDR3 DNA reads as TGTGCCAGCAGCCAAGTGGACAGACCTGAAGCTTTCTTT. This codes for CASSQVDRPEAFF.

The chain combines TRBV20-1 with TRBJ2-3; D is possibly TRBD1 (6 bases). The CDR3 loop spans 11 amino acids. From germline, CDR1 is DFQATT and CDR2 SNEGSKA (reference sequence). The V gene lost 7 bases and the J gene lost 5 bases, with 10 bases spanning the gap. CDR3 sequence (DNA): TGCAGTGGACAGGTCGGAGATACGCAGTATTTT. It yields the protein CSGQVGDTQYF.

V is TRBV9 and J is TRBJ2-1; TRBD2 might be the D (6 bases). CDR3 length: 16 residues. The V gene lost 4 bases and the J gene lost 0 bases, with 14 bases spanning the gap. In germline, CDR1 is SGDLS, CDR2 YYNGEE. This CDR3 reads CASSPPGGNSYNEQFF. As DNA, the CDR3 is TGTGCCAGCAGCCCTCCGGGCGGGAACTCCTACAATGAGCAGTTCTTC.

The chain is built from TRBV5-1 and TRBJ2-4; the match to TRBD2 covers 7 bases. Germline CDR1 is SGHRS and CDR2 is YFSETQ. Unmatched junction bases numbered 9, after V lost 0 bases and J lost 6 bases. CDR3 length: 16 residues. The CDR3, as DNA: TGCGCCAGCAGCTTGGATCTTACGGGGGAGGGAAACATTCAGTACTTC. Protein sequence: CASSLDLTGEGNIQYF. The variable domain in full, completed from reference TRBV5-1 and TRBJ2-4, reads KAGVTQTPRYLIKTRGQQVTLSCSPISGHRSVSWYQQTPGQGLQFLFEYFSETQRNKGNFPGRFSGRQFSNSRSEMNVSTLELGDSALYLCASSLDLTGEGNIQYFGAGTRLSVL.

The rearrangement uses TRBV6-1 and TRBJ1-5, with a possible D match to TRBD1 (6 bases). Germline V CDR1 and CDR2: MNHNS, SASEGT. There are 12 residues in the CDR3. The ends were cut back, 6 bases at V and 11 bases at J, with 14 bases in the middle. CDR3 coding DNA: TGTGCCAGCAGACTGGACAGCCTGGCCCAGCATTTT. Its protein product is CASRLDSLAQHF.

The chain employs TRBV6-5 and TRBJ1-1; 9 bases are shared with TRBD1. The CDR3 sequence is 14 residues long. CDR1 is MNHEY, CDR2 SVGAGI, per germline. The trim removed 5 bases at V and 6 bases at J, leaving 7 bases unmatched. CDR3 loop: CASSLGDRVAEAFF. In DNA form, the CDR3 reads TGTGCCAGCAGTCTCGGGGACAGGGTGGCTGAAGCTTTCTTT.

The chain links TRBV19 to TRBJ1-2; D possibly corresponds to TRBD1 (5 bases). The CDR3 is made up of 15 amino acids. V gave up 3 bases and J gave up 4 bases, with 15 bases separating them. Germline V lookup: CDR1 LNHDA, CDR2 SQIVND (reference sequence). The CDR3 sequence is CASSILGVLPYGYTF. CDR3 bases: TGTGCCAGTAGTATTTTGGGGGTTCTACCCTATGGCTACACCTTC. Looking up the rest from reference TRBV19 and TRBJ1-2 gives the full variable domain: DGGITQSPKYLFRKEGQNVTLSCEQNLNHDAMYWYRQDPGQGLRLIYYSQIVNDFQKGDIAEGYSVSREKKESFPLTVTSAQKNPTAFYLCASSILGVLPYGYTFGSGTRLTVV.

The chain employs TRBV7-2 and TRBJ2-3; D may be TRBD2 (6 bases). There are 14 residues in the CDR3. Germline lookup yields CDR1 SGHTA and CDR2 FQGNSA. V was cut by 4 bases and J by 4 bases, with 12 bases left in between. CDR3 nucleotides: TGTGCCAGCAGCTCTCTGACTAGACCAGATACGCAGTATTTT. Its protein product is CASSSLTRPDTQYF.

The CDR3 spells CASSVDRVSGYTF. CDR3 nucleotide sequence: TGTGCCAGCAGTGTTGACAGGGTGAGCGGCTACACCTTC. The rearrangement joins TRBV2 to TRBJ1-2; 7 nucleotides match TRBD1. This CDR3 has 13 amino acids. After removal of 4 bases from V and 8 bases from J, the junction contained 7 bases not matched to a gene. The germline CDR1 and CDR2 sequences are SNHLY and FYNNEI.

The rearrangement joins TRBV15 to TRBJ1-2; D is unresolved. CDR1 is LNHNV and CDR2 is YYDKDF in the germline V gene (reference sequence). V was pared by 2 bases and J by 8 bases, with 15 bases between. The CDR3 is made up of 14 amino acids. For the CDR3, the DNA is TGTGCCACCAGCAGACAGTCCGGGATGGAAGGCTACACCTTC. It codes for CATSRQSGMEGYTF.

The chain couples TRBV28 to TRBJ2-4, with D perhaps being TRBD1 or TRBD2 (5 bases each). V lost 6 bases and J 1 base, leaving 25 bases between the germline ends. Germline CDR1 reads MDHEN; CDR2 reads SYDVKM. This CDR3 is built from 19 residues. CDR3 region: CASRTGTDSFWGAKNIQYF. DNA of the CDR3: TGTGCCAGCAGAACCGGGACGGACTCATTCTGGGGGGCCAAAAACATTCAGTACTTC.

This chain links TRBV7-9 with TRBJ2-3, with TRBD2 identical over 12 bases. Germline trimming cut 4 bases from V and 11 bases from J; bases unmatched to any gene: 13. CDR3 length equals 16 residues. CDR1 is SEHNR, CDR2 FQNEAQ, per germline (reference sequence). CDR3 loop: CASSSTGLAGLKGQYF. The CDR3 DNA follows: TGTGCCAGCAGCTCCACGGGACTAGCGGGTCTCAAGGGGCAGTATTTT.

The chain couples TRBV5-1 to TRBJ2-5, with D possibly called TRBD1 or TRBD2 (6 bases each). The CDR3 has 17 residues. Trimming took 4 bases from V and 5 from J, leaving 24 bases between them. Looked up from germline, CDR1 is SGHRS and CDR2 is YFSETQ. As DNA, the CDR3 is TGCGCCAGCAGCCCCTGGGGGGAAAAGGGGGGATATGAGACCCAGTACTTC. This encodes CASSPWGEKGGYETQYF.